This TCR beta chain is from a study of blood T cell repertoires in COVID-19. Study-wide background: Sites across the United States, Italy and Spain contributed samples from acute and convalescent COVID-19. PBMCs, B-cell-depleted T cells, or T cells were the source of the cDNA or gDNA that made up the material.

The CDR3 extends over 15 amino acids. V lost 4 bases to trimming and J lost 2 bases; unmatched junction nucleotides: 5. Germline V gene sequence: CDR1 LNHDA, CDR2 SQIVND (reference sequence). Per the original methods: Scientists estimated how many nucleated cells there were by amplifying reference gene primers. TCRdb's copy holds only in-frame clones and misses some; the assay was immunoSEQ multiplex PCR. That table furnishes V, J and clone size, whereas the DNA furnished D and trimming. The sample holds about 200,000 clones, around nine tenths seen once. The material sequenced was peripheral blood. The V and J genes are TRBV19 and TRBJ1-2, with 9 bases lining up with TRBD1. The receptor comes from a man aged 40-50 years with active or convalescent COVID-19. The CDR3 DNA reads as TGTGCCAGTAGTACAAACGACAGGGGGAACTATGGCTACACCTTC. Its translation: CASSTNDRGNYGYTF.